These 7 T cell receptor beta chains came from one sample sequenced in a study of Ad26.COV2.S vaccination and SARS-CoV-2 variants. The treatment: approximately 18 received Ad26.COV2.S at low or high dose, single or two shots; about 5 received placebo; per-sample allocation not given. At day 63 after the first vaccine or placebo injection, samples were drawn. Only in-frame clones appear in the TCRdb table, and some are missing; sequencing was by immunoSEQ multiplex PCR. The sample holds about 350,000 clones, about 86% seen once. Source: peripheral blood, taken in a trial of Ad26.COV2.S vaccine versus placebo. Receptor source: a person aged 18-65 years who received the Ad26.COV2.S COVID-19 vaccine or a placebo.

The chain has TRBV5-4 and TRBJ2-5, with TRBD2 identical over 9 bases. CDR1 and CDR2 from the germline V gene are SGHNT and YYREEE (reference sequence). This CDR3 has 16 amino acids. After removal of 1 base from V and 3 bases from J, the junction contained 7 bases not matched to a gene. CDR3 in amino acids: CASSLNAGGPKETQYF. The CDR3 bases are TGTGCCAGCAGCTTGAATGCGGGAGGGCCTAAAGAGACCCAGTACTTC.

The CDR3 sequence: CASSGGRGSADTQYF. For the CDR3, the DNA is TGCGCCAGCAGTGGAGGCAGGGGTTCAGCAGATACGCAGTATTTT. The chain has TRBV10-2 and TRBJ2-3; a possible D gene is TRBD1 (6 bases). The CDR3 length is 15 residues. Germline CDR1 is WSHSY and CDR2 is SAAADI. V shed 4 bases and J shed 4 bases, with 15 bases lying between them.

The chain couples TRBV24-1 to TRBJ2-2; possibly TRBD1 for D (5 bases). In germline, CDR1 is KGHDR, CDR2 SFDVKD. V gave up 10 bases and J gave up 2 bases, with 7 bases separating them. The CDR3 runs 12 residues. CDR3 bases: TGTGCCACAGGACACAACACCGGGGAGCTGTTTTTT. Translation gives CATGHNTGELFF.

J is TRBJ2-5 and V is TRBV5-1; 7 bases align to TRBD2. CDR3 size: 14 residues. In germline, CDR1 is SGHRS, CDR2 YFSETQ. V lost 4 bases and J lost 5; bases outside the gene matches: 8. CDR3 loop: CASSLQTSQETQYF. DNA for the CDR3: TGCGCCAGCAGCCTACAGACTAGCCAGGAGACCCAGTACTTC.

The CDR3 region has the DNA TGTGCCAGCAGCGTAGCTAACGGGGTTGTCTACGAGCAGTACTTC. Its translation: CASSVANGVVYEQYF. This chain joins TRBV9 and TRBJ2-7; TRBD2 might be the D (5 bases). The CDR3 has 15 amino acids. V dropped 0 bases and J dropped 3 bases, with 13 bases sitting between them. CDR1 SGDLS and CDR2 YYNGEE come from the germline V gene.

This clone was picked up one time. The rearrangement links TRBV10-3 to TRBJ1-2; TRBD1 matches at 7 bases. From germline, CDR1 is ENHRY and CDR2 SYGVKD. The CDR3 extends over 15 amino acids. V gave up 0 bases and J gave up 0 bases; unmatched junction bases: 1. CDR3 nucleotide sequence: TGTGCCATCAGTGAGTCTACAGGGGCTAACTATGGCTACACCTTC. Protein sequence: CAISESTGANYGYTF.

The chain couples TRBV6-5 to TRBJ1-4; D perhaps matches TRBD1 (6 bases). Trimming left V 0 bases short and J 7 bases short, with 12 bases between. CDR3 length: 15 amino acids. The germline gives CDR1 MNHEY, CDR2 SVGAGI. The CDR3 sequence is CASSYSRRGPEKLFF. The CDR3 nucleotides are TGTGCCAGCAGTTACTCGCGGCGGGGGCCTGAAAAACTGTTTTTT.